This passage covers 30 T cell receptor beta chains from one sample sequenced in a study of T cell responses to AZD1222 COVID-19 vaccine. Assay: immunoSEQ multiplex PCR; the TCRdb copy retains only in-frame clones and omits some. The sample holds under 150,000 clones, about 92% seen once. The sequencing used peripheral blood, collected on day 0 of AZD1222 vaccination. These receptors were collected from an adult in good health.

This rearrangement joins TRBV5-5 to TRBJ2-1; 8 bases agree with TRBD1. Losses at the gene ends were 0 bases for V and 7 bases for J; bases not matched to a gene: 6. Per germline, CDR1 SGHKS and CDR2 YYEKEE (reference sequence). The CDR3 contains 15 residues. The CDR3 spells CASSLVGTGRNEQFF. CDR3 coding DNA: TGTGCCAGCAGCTTGGTTGGGACAGGACGGAATGAGCAGTTCTTC.

The DNA for the CDR3 is TGTGCCAGTAGTATAGGAGGGTTTGAAGCTTTCTTT. Amino acid sequence: CASSIGGFEAFF. The chain combines TRBV19 with TRBJ1-1; D ambiguous. V was shortened by 1 base and J by 7 bases, with 7 bases between the two germline ends. Germline V gene lookup returns CDR1 LNHDA and CDR2 SQIVND (reference sequence). This CDR3 spans 12 amino acids.

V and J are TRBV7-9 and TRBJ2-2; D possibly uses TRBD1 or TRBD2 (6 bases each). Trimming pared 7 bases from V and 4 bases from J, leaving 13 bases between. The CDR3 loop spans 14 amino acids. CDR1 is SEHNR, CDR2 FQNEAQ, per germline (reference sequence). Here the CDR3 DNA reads TGTGCCAGCACCGGGGGCGCATCCACCGGGGAGCTGTTTTTT. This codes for CASTGGASTGELFF.

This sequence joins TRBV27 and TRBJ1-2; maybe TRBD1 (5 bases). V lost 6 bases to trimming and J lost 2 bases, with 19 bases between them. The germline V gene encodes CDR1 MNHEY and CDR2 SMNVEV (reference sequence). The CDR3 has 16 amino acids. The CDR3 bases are TGTGCCAGCAGATCCCCCGGCAGGGAGGGAAACTATGGCTACACCTTC. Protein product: CASRSPGREGNYGYTF.

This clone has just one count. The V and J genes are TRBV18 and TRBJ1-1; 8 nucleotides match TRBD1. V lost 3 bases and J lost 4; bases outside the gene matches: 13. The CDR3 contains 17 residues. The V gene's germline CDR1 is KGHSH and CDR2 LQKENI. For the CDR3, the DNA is TGTGCCAGCTCACCCCGGGTCCCAGGGGGCGGAGGCACTGAAGCTTTCTTT. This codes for CASSPRVPGGGGTEAFF. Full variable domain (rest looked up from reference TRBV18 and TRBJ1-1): NAGVMQNPRHLVRRRGQEARLRCSPMKGHSHVYWYRQLPEEGLKFMVYLQKENIIDESGMPKERFSAEFPKEGPSILRIQQVVRGDSAAYFCASSPRVPGGGGTEAFFGQGTRLTVV.

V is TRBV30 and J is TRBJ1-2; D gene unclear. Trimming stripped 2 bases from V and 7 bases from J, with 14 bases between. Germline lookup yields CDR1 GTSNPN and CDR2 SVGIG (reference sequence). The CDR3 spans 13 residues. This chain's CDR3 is CAWSSPPVPGYTF. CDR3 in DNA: TGTGCCTGGAGTTCGCCCCCAGTTCCTGGCTACACCTTC. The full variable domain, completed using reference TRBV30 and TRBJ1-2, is SQTIHQWPATLVQPVGSPLSLECTVEGTSNPNLYWYRQAAGRGLQLLFYSVGIGQISSEVPQNLSASRPQDRQFILSSKKLLLSDSGFYLCAWSSPPVPGYTFGSGTRLTVV.

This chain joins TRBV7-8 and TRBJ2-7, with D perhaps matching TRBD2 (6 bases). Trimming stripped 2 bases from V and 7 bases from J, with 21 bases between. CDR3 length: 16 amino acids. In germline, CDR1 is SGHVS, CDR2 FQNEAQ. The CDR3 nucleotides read TGTGCCAGCAGCTTATTAGGAGGGGTTCTCGGTTGGGAGCAGTACTTC. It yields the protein CASSLLGGVLGWEQYF.

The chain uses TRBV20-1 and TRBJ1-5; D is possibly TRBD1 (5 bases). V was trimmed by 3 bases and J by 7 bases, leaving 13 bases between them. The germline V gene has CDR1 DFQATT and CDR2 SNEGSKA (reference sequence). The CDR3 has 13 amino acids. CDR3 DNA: TGCAGTGCTAGTTCTGGGTCAGGGCAGCCCCAGCATTTT. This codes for CSASSGSGQPQHF.

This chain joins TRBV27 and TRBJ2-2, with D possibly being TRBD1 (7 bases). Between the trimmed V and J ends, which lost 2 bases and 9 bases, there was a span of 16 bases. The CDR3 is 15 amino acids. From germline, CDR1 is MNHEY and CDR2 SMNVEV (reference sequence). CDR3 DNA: TGTGCCAGCAGTTTAGGAGGGACAGTGGGCCGGGAGCTGTTTTTT. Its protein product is CASSLGGTVGRELFF.

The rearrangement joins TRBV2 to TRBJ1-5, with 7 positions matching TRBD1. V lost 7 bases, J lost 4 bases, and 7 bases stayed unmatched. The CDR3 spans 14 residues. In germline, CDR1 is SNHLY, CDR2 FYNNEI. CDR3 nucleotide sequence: TGTGCCAGCACCTCGACAGGGAGAAATCAGCCCCAGCATTTT. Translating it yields CASTSTGRNQPQHF.

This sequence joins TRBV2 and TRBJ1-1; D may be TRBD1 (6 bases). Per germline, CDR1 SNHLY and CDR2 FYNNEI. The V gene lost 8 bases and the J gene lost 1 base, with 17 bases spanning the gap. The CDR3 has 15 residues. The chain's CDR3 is CASFLIPGQNTEAFF. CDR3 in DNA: TGTGCCAGCTTCCTCATCCCGGGACAGAACACTGAAGCTTTCTTT.

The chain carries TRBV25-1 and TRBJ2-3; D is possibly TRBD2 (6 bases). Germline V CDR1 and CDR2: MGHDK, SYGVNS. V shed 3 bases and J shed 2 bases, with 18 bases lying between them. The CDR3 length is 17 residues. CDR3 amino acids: CASSDTVLGEDTDTQYF. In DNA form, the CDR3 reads TGTGCCAGCAGTGATACGGTCTTGGGGGAGGACACAGATACGCAGTATTTT.

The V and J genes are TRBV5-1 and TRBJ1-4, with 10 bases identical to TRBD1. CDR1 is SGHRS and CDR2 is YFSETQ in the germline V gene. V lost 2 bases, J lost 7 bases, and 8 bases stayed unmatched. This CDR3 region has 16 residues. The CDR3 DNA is TGCGCCAGCAGCTTTGTCTCGGGACAGGGGCGTGAAAAACTGTTTTTT. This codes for CASSFVSGQGREKLFF.

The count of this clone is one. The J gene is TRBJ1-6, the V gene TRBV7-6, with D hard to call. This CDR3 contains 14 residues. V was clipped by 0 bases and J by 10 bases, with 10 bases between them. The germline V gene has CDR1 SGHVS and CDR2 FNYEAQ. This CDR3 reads CASSLAGSGSPLHF. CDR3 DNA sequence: TGTGCCAGCAGCTTAGCAGGGTCGGGGTCACCCCTCCACTTT. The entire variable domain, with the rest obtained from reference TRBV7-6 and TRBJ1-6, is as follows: GAGVSQSPRYKVTKRGQDVALRCDPISGHVSLYWYRQALGQGPEFLTYFNYEAQQDKSGLPNDRFSAERPEGSISTLTIQRTEQRDSAMYRCASSLAGSGSPLHFGNGTRLTVT.

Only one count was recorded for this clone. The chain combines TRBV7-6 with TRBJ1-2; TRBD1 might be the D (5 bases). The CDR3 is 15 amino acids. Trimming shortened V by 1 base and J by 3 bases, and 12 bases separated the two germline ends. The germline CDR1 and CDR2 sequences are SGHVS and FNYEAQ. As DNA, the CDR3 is TGTGCCAGCAGCTTAGGGGCAGGGCTCGACTATGGCTACACCTTC. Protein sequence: CASSLGAGLDYGYTF.

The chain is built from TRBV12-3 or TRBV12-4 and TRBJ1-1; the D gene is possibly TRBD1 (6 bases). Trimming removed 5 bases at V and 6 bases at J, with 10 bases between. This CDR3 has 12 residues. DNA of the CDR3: TGTGCCAGCAGTCCCCGGACAGCTGAAGCTTTCTTT. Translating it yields CASSPRTAEAFF.

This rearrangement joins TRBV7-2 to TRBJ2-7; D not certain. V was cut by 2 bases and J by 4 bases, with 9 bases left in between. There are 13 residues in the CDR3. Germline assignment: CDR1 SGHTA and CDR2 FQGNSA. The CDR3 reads CASSLYTPYEQYF. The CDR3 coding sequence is TGTGCCAGCAGCTTATACACTCCGTACGAGCAGTACTTC.

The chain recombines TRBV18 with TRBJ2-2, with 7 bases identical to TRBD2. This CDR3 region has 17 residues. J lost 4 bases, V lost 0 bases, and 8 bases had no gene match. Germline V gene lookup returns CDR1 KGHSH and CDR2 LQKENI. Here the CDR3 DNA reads TGTGCCAGCTCACCACCGGGCGGGGGAACGGTCACCGGGGAGCTGTTTTTT. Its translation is CASSPPGGGTVTGELFF.

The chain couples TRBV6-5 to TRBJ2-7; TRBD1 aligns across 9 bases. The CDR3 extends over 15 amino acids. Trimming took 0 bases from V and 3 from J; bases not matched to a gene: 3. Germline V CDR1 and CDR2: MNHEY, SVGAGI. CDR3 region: CASSYSKGQGYEQYF. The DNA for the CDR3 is TGTGCCAGCAGTTACTCGAAGGGACAGGGCTACGAGCAGTACTTC.

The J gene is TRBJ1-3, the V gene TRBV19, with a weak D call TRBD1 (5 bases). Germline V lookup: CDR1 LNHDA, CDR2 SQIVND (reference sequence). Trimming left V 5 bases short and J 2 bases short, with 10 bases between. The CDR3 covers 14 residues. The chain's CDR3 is CASSLVGAGNTIYF. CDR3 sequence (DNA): TGTGCCAGTAGTCTGGTGGGGGCTGGAAACACCATATATTTT.

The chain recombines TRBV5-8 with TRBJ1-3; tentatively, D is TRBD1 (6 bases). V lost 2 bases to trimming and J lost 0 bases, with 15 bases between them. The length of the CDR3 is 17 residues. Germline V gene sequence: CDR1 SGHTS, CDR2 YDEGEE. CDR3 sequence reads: CASSFVGTMISGNTIYF. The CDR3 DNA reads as TGTGCCAGCAGCTTTGTAGGGACAATGATCTCTGGAAACACCATATATTTT.

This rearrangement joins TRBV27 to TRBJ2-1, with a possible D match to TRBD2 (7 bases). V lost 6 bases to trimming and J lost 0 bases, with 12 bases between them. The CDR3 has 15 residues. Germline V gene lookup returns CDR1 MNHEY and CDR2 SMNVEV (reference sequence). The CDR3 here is CASRLGGASYNEQFF. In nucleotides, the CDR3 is TGTGCCAGCAGACTGGGGGGGGCCTCCTACAATGAGCAGTTCTTC.

The CDR3 reads CASSRRGPYTGELFF. The CDR3 DNA reads as TGTGCCAGTAGTAGGAGGGGGCCTTACACCGGGGAGCTGTTTTTT. The chain joins TRBV19 to TRBJ2-2; D is possibly TRBD1 (7 bases). Per the germline V gene, CDR1 is LNHDA and CDR2 is SQIVND (reference sequence). The CDR3 covers 15 residues. Trimming took 4 bases from V and 3 from J, leaving 12 bases between them.

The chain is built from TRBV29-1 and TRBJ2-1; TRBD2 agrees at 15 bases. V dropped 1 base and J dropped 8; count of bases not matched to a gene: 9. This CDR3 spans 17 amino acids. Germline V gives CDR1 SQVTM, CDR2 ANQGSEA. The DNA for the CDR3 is TGCAGCGTTGAAGTTGGGGGACTAGCGGGAGGCAGGGATGAGCAGTTCTTC. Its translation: CSVEVGGLAGGRDEQFF.

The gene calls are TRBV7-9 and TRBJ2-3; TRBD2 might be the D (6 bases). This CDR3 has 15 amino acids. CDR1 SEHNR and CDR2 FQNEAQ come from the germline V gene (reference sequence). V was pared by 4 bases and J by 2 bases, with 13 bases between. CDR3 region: CASSSSGTYTDTQYF. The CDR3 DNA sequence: TGTGCCAGCAGCTCTTCCGGGACTTACACAGATACGCAGTATTTT.

The CDR3 here is CASSLGSRMNTEAFF. In nucleotides, the CDR3 is TGTGCCAGCAGCTTAGGTTCCAGGATGAACACTGAAGCTTTCTTT. The gene calls are TRBV7-2 and TRBJ1-1; no clear D. The V gene lost 1 base and the J gene lost 0 bases, with 9 bases spanning the gap. The CDR3 is made up of 15 amino acids. In germline, CDR1 is SGHTA, CDR2 FQGNSA.

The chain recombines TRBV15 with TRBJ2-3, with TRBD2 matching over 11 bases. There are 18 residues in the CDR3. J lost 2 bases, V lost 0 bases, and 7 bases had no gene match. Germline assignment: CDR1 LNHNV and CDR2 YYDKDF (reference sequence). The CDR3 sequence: CATSRDRRLAGTTDTQYF. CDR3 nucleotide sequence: TGTGCCACCAGCAGAGATCGAAGACTAGCGGGGACCACAGATACGCAGTATTTT.

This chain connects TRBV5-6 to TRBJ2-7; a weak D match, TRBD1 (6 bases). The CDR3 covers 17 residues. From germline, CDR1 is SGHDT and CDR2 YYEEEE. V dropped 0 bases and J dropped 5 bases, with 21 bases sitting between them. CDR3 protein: CASSLAGVQGRIHEQYF. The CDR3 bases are TGTGCCAGCAGCTTGGCAGGTGTACAGGGTAGAATCCACGAGCAGTACTTC.

CDR3 loop: CASSLSTNYGYTF. The CDR3 nucleotides are TGTGCCAGTAGTTTATCGACTAACTATGGCTACACCTTC. This chain joins TRBV19 and TRBJ1-2; D is ambiguous. V was shortened by 5 bases and J by 0 bases, with 7 bases between the two germline ends. CDR3 size: 13 residues. Germline CDR1 LNHDA, CDR2 SQIVND (reference sequence).

CDR3 coding DNA: TGTGCCAGCAGCTTTCCTCAGGGCGAGACCCAGTACTTC. Its protein is CASSFPQGETQYF. The gene calls are TRBV7-6 and TRBJ2-5; maybe TRBD1 (5 bases). The germline V gene encodes CDR1 SGHVS and CDR2 FNYEAQ. Trimming left V 3 bases short and J 5 bases short, with 10 bases between. The CDR3 covers 13 residues.